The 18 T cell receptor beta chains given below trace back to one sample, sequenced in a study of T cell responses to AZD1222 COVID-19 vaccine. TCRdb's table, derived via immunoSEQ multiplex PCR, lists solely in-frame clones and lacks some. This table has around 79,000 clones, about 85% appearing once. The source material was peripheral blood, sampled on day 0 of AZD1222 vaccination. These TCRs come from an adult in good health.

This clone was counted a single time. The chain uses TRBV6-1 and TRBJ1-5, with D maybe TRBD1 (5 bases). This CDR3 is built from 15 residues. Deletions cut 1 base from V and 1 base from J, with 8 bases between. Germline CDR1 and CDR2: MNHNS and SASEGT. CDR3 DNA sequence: TGTGCCAGCAGTGAAGGACAGTTCAGCAATCAGCCCCAGCATTTT. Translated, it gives CASSEGQFSNQPQHF.

The CDR3 bases are TGTGCCAGCAGCAAACAGGGGACTGAAGCTTTCTTT. Protein: CASSKQGTEAFF. The V and J genes are TRBV7-3 and TRBJ1-1, with TRBD1 matching 7 bases. CDR3 size: 12 residues. The V gene end was trimmed by 5 bases and the J gene end by 5 bases; junction bases not matched to a gene: 2. Germline V lookup: CDR1 SGHTA, CDR2 FQGTGA.

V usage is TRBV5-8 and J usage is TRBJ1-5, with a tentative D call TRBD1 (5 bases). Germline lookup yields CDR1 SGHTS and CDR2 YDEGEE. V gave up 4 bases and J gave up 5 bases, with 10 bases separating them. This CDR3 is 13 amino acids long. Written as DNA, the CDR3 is TGTGCCAGCAGCATGTGGGGCGATCAGCCCCAGCATTTT. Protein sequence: CASSMWGDQPQHF.

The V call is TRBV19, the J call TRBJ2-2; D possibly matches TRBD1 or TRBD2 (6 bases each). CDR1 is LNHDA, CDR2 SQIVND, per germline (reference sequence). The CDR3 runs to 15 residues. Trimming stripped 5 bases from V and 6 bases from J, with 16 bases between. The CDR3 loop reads CASSEPSRGAGELFF. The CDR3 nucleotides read TGTGCCAGTAGTGAACCTAGTAGGGGGGCCGGGGAGCTGTTTTTT.

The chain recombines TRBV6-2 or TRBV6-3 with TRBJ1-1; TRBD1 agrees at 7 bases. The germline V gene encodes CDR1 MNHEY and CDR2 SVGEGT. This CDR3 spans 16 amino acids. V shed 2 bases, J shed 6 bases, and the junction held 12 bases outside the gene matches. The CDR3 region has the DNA TGTGCCAGCAGTTACCGGGGAAGACAGGGAGTGGCTGAAGCTTTCTTT. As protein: CASSYRGRQGVAEAFF.

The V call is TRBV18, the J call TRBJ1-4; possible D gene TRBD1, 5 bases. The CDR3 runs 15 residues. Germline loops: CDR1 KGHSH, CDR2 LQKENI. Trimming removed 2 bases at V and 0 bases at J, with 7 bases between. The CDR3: CASSPGAATNEKLFF. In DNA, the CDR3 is TGTGCCAGCTCACCAGGGGCGGCAACTAATGAAAAACTGTTTTTT.

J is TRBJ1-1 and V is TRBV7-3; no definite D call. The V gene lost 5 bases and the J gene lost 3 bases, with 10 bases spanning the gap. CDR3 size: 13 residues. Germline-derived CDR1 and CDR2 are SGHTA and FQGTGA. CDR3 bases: TGTGCCAGCAGCCGTCCTGGGGACACTGAAGCTTTCTTT. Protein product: CASSRPGDTEAFF. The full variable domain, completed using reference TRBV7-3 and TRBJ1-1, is GAGVSQTPSNKVTEKGKYVELRCDPISGHTALYWYRQSLGQGPEFLIYFQGTGAADDSGLPNDRFFAVRPEGSVSTLKIQRTERGDSAVYLCASSRPGDTEAFFGQGTRLTVV.

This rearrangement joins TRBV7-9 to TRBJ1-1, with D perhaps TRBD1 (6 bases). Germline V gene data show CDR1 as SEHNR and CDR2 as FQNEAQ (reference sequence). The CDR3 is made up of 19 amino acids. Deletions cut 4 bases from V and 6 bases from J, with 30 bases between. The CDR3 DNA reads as TGTGCCAGCAGCTCAGGACCGGGGGCTGGGTGGGGGATGAGCTCTGAAGCTTTCTTT. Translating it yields CASSSGPGAGWGMSSEAFF.

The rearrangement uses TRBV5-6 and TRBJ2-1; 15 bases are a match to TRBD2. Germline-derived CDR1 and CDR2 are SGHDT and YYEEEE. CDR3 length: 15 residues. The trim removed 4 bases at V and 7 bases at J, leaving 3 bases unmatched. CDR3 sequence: CASSRTSGGENEQFF. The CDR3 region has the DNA TGTGCCAGCAGCCGGACTAGCGGGGGGGAGAATGAGCAGTTCTTC.

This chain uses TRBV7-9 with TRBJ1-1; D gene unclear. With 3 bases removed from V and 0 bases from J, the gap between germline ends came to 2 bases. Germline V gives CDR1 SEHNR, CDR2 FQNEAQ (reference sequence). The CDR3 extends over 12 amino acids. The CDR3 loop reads CASSFLNTEAFF. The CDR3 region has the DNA TGTGCCAGCAGCTTTTTGAACACTGAAGCTTTCTTT.

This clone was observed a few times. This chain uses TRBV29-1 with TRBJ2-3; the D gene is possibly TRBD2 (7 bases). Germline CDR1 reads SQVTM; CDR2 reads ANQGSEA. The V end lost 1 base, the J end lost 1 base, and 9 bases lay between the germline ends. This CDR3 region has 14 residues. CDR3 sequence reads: CSVEGGGGTDTQYF. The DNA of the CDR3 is TGCAGCGTTGAAGGCGGGGGCGGCACAGATACGCAGTATTTT.

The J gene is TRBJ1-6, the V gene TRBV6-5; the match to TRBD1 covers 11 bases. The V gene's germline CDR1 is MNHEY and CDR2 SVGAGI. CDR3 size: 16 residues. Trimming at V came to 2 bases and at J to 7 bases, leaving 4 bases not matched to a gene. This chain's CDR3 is CASSYGGDRGNSPLHF. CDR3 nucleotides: TGTGCCAGCAGTTACGGGGGGGACAGGGGGAATTCACCCCTCCACTTT.

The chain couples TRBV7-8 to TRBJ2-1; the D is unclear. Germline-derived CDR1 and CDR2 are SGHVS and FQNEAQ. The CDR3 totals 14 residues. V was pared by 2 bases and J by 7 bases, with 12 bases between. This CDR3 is CASSLSPETNEQFF. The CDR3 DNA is TGTGCCAGCAGCTTATCCCCGGAGACAAATGAGCAGTTCTTC.

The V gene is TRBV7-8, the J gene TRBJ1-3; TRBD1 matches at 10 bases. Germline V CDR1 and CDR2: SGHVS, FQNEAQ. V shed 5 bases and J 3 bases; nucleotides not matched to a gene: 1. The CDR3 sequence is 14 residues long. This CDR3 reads CASSRDRGGNTIYF. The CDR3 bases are TGTGCCAGCAGCAGGGACAGGGGTGGAAACACCATATATTTT.

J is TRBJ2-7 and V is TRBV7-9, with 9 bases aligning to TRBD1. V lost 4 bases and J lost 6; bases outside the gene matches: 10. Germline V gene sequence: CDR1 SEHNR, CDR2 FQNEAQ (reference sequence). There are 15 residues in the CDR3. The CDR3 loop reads CASSSHGTGISEQYF. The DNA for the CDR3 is TGTGCCAGCAGCTCGCACGGGACAGGGATATCCGAGCAGTACTTC. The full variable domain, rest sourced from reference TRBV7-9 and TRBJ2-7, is DTGVSQNPRHKITKRGQNVTFRCDPISEHNRLYWYRQTLGQGPEFLTYFQNEAQLEKSRLLSDRFSAERPKGSFSTLEIQRTEQGDSAMYLCASSSHGTGISEQYFGPGTRLTVT.

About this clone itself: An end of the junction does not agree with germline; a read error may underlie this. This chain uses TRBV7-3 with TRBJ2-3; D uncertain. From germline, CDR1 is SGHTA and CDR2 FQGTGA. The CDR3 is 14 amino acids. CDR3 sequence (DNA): TGTGCCAGCAGCCTAACGAATACCCCAGATACGCAGTATTTT. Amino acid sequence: CASSLTNTPDTQYF.

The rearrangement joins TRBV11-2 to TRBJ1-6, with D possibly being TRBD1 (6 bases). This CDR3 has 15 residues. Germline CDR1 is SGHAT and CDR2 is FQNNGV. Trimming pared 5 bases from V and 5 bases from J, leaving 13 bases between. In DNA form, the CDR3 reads TGTGCCAGCAGCACGCCCAGGGGTAATAATTCACCCCTCCACTTT. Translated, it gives CASSTPRGNNSPLHF.

The CDR3 loop is CASSKEQDSYEQYF. For the CDR3, the DNA is TGTGCCAGCAGTAAGGAGCAGGACTCCTACGAGCAGTACTTC. The rearrangement joins TRBV5-6 to TRBJ2-7; D ambiguous. Germline lookup yields CDR1 SGHDT and CDR2 YYEEEE. V was pared by 5 bases and J by 0 bases, with 12 bases between. The CDR3 loop spans 14 amino acids. Combining the CDR3 with reference TRBV5-6 and TRBJ2-7 gives the whole variable domain DAGVTQSPTHLIKTRGQQVTLRCSPKSGHDTVSWYQQALGQGPQFIFQYYEEEERQRGNFPDRFSGHQFPNYSSELNVNALLLGDSALYLCASSKEQDSYEQYFGPGTRLTVT.